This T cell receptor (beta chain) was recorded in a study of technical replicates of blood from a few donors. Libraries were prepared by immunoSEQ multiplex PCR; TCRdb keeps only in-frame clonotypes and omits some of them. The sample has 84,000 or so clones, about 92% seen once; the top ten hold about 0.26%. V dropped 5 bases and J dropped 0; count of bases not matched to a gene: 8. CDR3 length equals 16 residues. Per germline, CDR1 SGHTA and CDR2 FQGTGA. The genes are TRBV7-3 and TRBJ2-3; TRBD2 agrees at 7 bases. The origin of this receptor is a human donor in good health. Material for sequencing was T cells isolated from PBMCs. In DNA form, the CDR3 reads TGTGCCAGCAGCCCACGGGGGGTTAGGAGCACAGATACGCAGTATTTT. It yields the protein CASSPRGVRSTDTQYF.